One and the same sample provided the 18 T cell receptor beta chains below, sequenced in a study of T cell responses to AZD1222 COVID-19 vaccine (dated by TCRdb to about 2021). What the time point label conveys for this sample: baseline before first vaccination. Per the publication, the treatment or condition label means: meningococcal conjugate vaccine given as trial control. Library method: the immunoSEQ multiplex PCR assay. In TCRdb, the immuneACCESS table is reduced to in-frame sequences with V and J assigned. These tables do not hold every clone; where another copy was compared, an unresolved V gene accounts for under half, and the others remain unexplained. Present in this sample are some 130,000 clones, around 90% of which were seen just once. The ten largest account for about 19% of the sample. The material was peripheral blood, obtained on day 0 of MenACWY control vaccination. These receptors all stem from an adult in good health.

CDR3 nucleotides: TGCGCCAGCAGCCAAGCTTTAGGCCCTCACCGTGTCCACGAGCAGTACTTC. Residues: CASSQALGPHRVHEQYF. The chain carries TRBV4-1 and TRBJ2-7; D gene unclear. The germline CDR1 and CDR2 sequences are MGHRA and YSYEKL. This CDR3 spans 17 amino acids. The V end lost 1 base, the J end lost 5 bases, and 21 bases lay between the germline ends.

The gene calls are TRBV2 and TRBJ1-6, with TRBD1 as a possible D gene (6 bases). The CDR3 length is 17 residues. Germline CDR1 reads SNHLY; CDR2 reads FYNNEI. V dropped 4 bases and J dropped 8 bases, with 21 bases sitting between them. As DNA, the CDR3 is TGTGCCAGCAGTGTCGAACGGCAGGGGTGGGATCATTCACCCCTCCACTTT. Translating gives CASSVERQGWDHSPLHF.

The chain joins TRBV11-2 to TRBJ1-1; D is possibly TRBD1 (5 bases). The CDR3 consists of 14 residues. Germline V gene sequence: CDR1 SGHAT, CDR2 FQNNGV. Trimming took 0 bases from V and 12 from J, leaving 17 bases between them. In DNA, the CDR3 is TGTGCCAGCAGCTTAGATCGGGGTAGGGGTCCGTCTTTCTTT. This gives the protein CASSLDRGRGPSFF.

The CDR3 bases are TGTGCCAGCAGTCCTAGGACAGGGATCCACGTCCTGACTTTC. This encodes CASSPRTGIHVLTF. The chain joins TRBV3-1 (or the pseudogene TRBV3-2) to TRBJ2-6, with TRBD1 matching over 8 bases. Germline V CDR1 and CDR2: LGHDT, YNNKEL (reference sequence). The CDR3 contains 14 residues. Trimming at V came to 6 bases and at J to 11 bases, leaving 9 bases not matched to a gene.

The chain uses TRBV9 and TRBJ2-1; 11 nucleotides match TRBD2. V lost 4 bases, J lost 8 bases, and 8 bases stayed unmatched. The CDR3 loop spans 15 amino acids. Germline loops: CDR1 SGDLS, CDR2 YYNGEE. The CDR3 here is CASSSTSGRGHEQFF. The DNA of the CDR3 is TGTGCCAGCAGCTCAACTAGCGGGAGAGGACATGAGCAGTTCTTC.

This clone occurred once. As DNA, the CDR3 is TGTGCCAGCAGCTCCGAGACATACGAGCAGTACTTC. Protein sequence: CASSSETYEQYF. The chain carries TRBV5-4 and TRBJ2-7, with D unresolved. The CDR3 is 12 residues long. CDR1 is SGHNT, CDR2 YYREEE, per germline (reference sequence). V lost 3 bases to trimming and J lost 4 bases, with 8 bases between them.

The chain couples TRBV2 to TRBJ1-2; D unresolved. V lost 5 bases to trimming and J lost 4 bases, with 8 bases between them. Germline V gene data show CDR1 as SNHLY and CDR2 as FYNNEI. The length of the CDR3 is 12 residues. Here the CDR3 reads CASSSDGYGYTF. The CDR3 DNA reads TGTGCCAGCAGTTCCGACGGCTATGGCTACACCTTC.

The genes are TRBV24-1 and TRBJ2-6, with 7 bases aligning to TRBD1. V shed 2 bases, J shed 4 bases, and the junction held 1 base outside the gene matches. This CDR3 has 15 amino acids. Germline values: CDR1 KGHDR, CDR2 SFDVKD. The DNA for the CDR3 is TGTGCCACCAGTGATTCAGGGGGAGGGGCCAACGTCCTGACTTTC. Protein product: CATSDSGGGANVLTF.

The rearrangement joins TRBV5-1 to TRBJ1-2; D perhaps matches TRBD1 (6 bases). V was trimmed by 0 bases and J by 3 bases, leaving 12 bases between them. Per germline, CDR1 SGHRS and CDR2 YFSETQ. The CDR3 length is 15 residues. CDR3 loop: CASSLARGQDYGYTF. The CDR3 DNA is TGCGCCAGCAGCTTGGCACGGGGGCAGGACTATGGCTACACCTTC.

This sequence joins TRBV5-4 and TRBJ2-2; D possibly uses TRBD1 or TRBD2 (6 bases each). The V end was cut by 0 bases, the J end by 4 bases, with 13 bases between. The germline V gene has CDR1 SGHNT and CDR2 YYREEE (reference sequence). This CDR3 has 16 amino acids. CDR3 bases: TGTGCCAGCAGCTTGGGGGGGGCCGGGGGCACCGGGGAGCTGTTTTTT. Translation: CASSLGGAGGTGELFF.

The chain employs TRBV9 and TRBJ2-1; 14 positions match TRBD2. This CDR3 region has 19 residues. Losses at the gene ends were 4 bases for V and 8 bases for J; bases not matched to a gene: 17. Germline CDR1 SGDLS, CDR2 YYNGEE. The CDR3 loop is CASSPYQGLAGELAHEQFF. DNA for the CDR3: TGTGCCAGCAGCCCCTATCAGGGACTAGCGGGAGAATTGGCGCATGAGCAGTTCTTC.

V usage is TRBV5-6 and J usage is TRBJ1-2; no clear D. The CDR3 is 17 residues long. V shed 1 base and J shed 7 bases, with 23 bases lying between them. The germline V gene has CDR1 SGHDT and CDR2 YYEEEE. The CDR3: CASSLLGPGLLGSGYTF. The CDR3 DNA sequence: TGTGCCAGCAGCTTGCTCGGGCCAGGACTCTTGGGTTCTGGCTACACCTTC.

The rearrangement joins TRBV25-1 to TRBJ2-5; D gene ambiguous. With 7 bases removed from V and 5 bases from J, the gap between germline ends came to 8 bases. This CDR3 spans 11 amino acids. Germline V gene data show CDR1 as MGHDK and CDR2 as SYGVNS. CDR3 coding DNA: TGTGCCAGCATGGGGTTGGAGACCCAGTACTTC. Translated: CASMGLETQYF. Drawing the rest from reference TRBV25-1 and TRBJ2-5, the complete variable domain is EADIYQTPRYLVIGTGKKITLECSQTMGHDKMYWYQQDPGMELHLIHYSYGVNSTEKGDLSSESTVSRIRTEHFPLTLESARPSHTSQYLCASMGLETQYFGPGTRLLVL.

V usage is TRBV6-5 and J usage is TRBJ2-7; TRBD1 matches at 7 bases. The V segment lost 0 bases and the J segment 5 bases; nucleotides outside the gene matches: 7. This CDR3 comprises 15 residues. CDR1 MNHEY and CDR2 SVGAGI come from the germline V gene. This CDR3 is CASSYSGRGFDEQYF. CDR3 in DNA: TGTGCCAGCAGTTACTCGGGCAGGGGGTTTGACGAGCAGTACTTC.

This chain uses TRBV9 with TRBJ2-3; possibly TRBD2 for D (6 bases). Germline loops: CDR1 SGDLS, CDR2 YYNGEE. CDR3 size: 14 residues. V lost 3 bases, J lost 0 bases, and 8 bases lay in between. The CDR3 DNA is TGTGCCAGCAGCGGTAGCGGTAGCACAGATACGCAGTATTTT. This translates into CASSGSGSTDTQYF.

The chain employs TRBV27 and TRBJ2-2; TRBD1 agrees at 7 bases. Germline lookup yields CDR1 MNHEY and CDR2 SMNVEV (reference sequence). This CDR3 is 14 amino acids long. Germline trimming cut 8 bases from V and 2 bases from J; bases unmatched to any gene: 5. The CDR3 reads CASLGDRNTGELFF. The DNA of the CDR3 is TGTGCCAGCTTAGGGGACAGAAACACCGGGGAGCTGTTTTTT.

The chain carries TRBV4-2 and TRBJ2-5; D is possibly TRBD1 (6 bases). The CDR3 length is 14 residues. The germline gives CDR1 LGHNA, CDR2 YNFKEQ. The V gene lost 1 base and the J gene lost 2 bases, with 8 bases spanning the gap. This CDR3 reads CASSQVTGQETQYF. CDR3 bases: TGTGCCAGCAGCCAAGTAACAGGGCAAGAGACCCAGTACTTC.

This clone was observed a single time. CDR3 protein: CASSLVTLSGNTIYF. CDR3 nucleotide sequence: TGTGCCAGCAGCTTGGTTACACTATCTGGAAACACCATATATTTT. The chain links TRBV5-6 to TRBJ1-3; D uncertain. The CDR3 is 15 residues long. The germline V and J ends were trimmed by 0 bases and 1 base, with 8 bases remaining between them. Germline assignment: CDR1 SGHDT and CDR2 YYEEEE. Supplemented by reference TRBV5-6 and TRBJ1-3, the full variable domain reads DAGVTQSPTHLIKTRGQQVTLRCSPKSGHDTVSWYQQALGQGPQFIFQYYEEEERQRGNFPDRFSGHQFPNYSSELNVNALLLGDSALYLCASSLVTLSGNTIYFGEGSWLTVV.